This T cell receptor beta chain is drawn from a study of monozygotic twins with inflammatory bowel disease (dated by TCRdb to the late 2010s). General notes on the study: In total, 28 monozygotic twin pairs made up the full study: 19 Danish pairs, all IBD-discordant, plus nine German pairs, of which four were IBD-concordant and five were IBD-discordant. The search for disease-associated traits relied mainly on comparing, within discordant pairs, IBD patients with their genetically identical healthy co-twins. Each individual had, on average, about 151 000 unique TCRalpha sequences and 181 000 unique TCRbeta sequences available for analysis. Broader findings and caveats from the paper: The analysis was unable to tell different T cell subtypes apart. The results gave no support for a single strong signal or clonotype linked to IBD. Because patients received different immunosuppressive treatments, the repertoires may have picked up extra background noise and variability between individuals. Concordant and discordant twins showed no difference in repertoire similarity, possibly because of limited statistical power. Compared with healthy twins, IBD patients shared fewer clonotypes with other individuals, and the difference was most pronounced in patients with signs of disease activity. A decrease in TCRbeta repertoire diversity, as measured by inverse Simpson index, was observed in IBD patients compared with their healthy co-twins.

The library was generated by 5' RACE. Each TCR library was prepared from about 4,000 ng of total RNA. cDNA was synthesized with SMARTScribe reverse transcriptase in eight separate reactions per sample. Unique molecular identifiers containing a 6-nucleotide sample barcode were introduced through template switching during cDNA synthesis. Two nested PCRs of roughly 16 and 10 cycles amplified the TCRalpha and TCRbeta cDNA, and bead purification followed each PCR. Before amplification, cDNA was treated with uracil DNA-glycosylase and purified using the QIAquick PCR purification kit. The second PCR added Illumina TruSeq-compatible adapters along with sample-specific barcodes. TapeStation and Qubit were used to check library quality and concentration, and around 5.3 ng of each library was pooled. Pooled libraries were sequenced on an Illumina HiSeq2500 single-index Rapid Run with 2 x 100 bp reads and custom sequencing primers. The original pipeline was this. UMI-based consensus assembly with MiGEC version 1.2.6 was used to correct PCR and sequencing errors. MiXCR version 2.1.1 was used for V(D)J alignment, clonotype assembly and CDR3 extraction. To normalise gene usage, clonotype sharing and MAIT/NKT TCR abundance, the top 1000, 10 000 and 20 000 clonotypes in each sample were analysed. After downsampling to 27 000 UMIs, diversity was calculated as the inverse Simpson index using the vegan R package. Statistical testing used paired Mann-Whitney U tests on the discordant twin pairs and applied Benjamini-Hochberg correction for multiple testing. TCRdb reprocessed the reads and assigns one entry to each CDR3 protein sequence, leaving out DNA. TCRdb, rather than the study authors, made the V and J calls. The sample has over 150,000 distinct CDR3 sequences on record. The ten largest clones capture 2.8% of the sample.

Of note for this clonotype: Its antigen is still unknown.

Including cysteine and phenylalanine, the CDR3 has 14 amino acids. The entry carries no DNA sequence. As encoded in the germline V gene (reference sequence), CDR1 is DFQATT while CDR2 is SNEGSKA. An approximately 2.3 ml peripheral blood sample was drawn into PAXgene tubes per donor and stored at -80°C. Without any T cell sorting, total RNA was extracted from whole blood using the PAXgene blood miRNA kit on an automated QIAcube. Peripheral blood from monozygotic twin pairs who were concordant or discordant for inflammatory bowel disease underwent deep TCRalpha and TCRbeta repertoire profiling using unique molecular barcoding. For every twin pair, smoking habits were documented, and each individual was categorised as a current, former or never smoker.

Recombination joined TRBV20-1 with TRBJ2-1; TCRdb selects TRBD1, and the lack of DNA leaves this call unchecked. The receptor was derived from a human donor with ulcerative colitis or Crohn's disease, or a healthy co-twin of an affected twin (not recorded which). Material for sequencing was blood. Here the CDR3 is given as CSASPEDSYNEQFF.